Listed here is a single T cell receptor beta chain. The antigen this receptor binds is unknown. No base quality information exists; no much larger clone differs at one position. Receptor libraries were prepared by PCR. Sequencing instrument: NextSeq 500. Bulk TCR libraries were generated as previously described, with the TCR primers listed in Table S5 used. Total RNA was purified with the Qiagen AllPrep DNA/RNA kit. Before analysis, reads from multiple sequencing runs of one library were combined. The study's processing was this. Only reads with exact TCR constant sequence were kept, trimmed to 150 nt, and grouped by their 12-nt molecular barcodes. Reads within each barcode group were sub-clustered using a 15% Levenshtein threshold, and quality-weighted consensus sequences were constructed for each RNA molecule. Non-functional sequences were discarded, and so were lower-count sequences lying one edit away from another sequence. Barcode sub-clusters with fewer than 20% of the maximum read count were removed, based on fitting two negative binomial distributions. TCRdb applied fastp at Q25 and MiXCR to the public reads, then kept only in-frame beta chains. Rows are combined by CDR3 protein, so each entry shows the most common genes and DNA. The V and J calls here are based on TCRdb, not the publication. In this sample the table shows about 630,000 distinct CDR3 sequences, roughly 27% of which occur a single time. The top ten clonotypes cover around 0.78% of the sample.

V is clipped by 5 bases and J by 5 bases, and the sequence between their germline boundaries is 13 bases long. CDR1 SGHNT and CDR2 YENEEA were looked up in the germline V gene. Inclusive of the bounding cysteine and phenylalanine, the CDR3 is 13 residues long. The entry retains the CDR3 DNA only, 39 bases that are in frame from base 1. This entry comes from a study of molecular identifiers for immune sequencing clone quantification listed by TCRdb under 2018. Notes on the research overall: For a replicate experiment, RNA from 20,000 or 100,000 naive CD8 T cells was divided into five aliquots, and four of the five aliquots were sequenced. This methods study used CD8 T cells to benchmark TCR RNA copy counting and molecular-identifier clustering-based TCR repertoire sequencing (MIDCIRS).

Findings and caveats that apply to the study as a whole: Even against a background of one million naive CD8 T cells, spiked-in Jurkat TCR RNA amounting to a single cell's worth was reported to be detectable. The sizes of highly expanded clones could end up underestimated when identical TCR molecules share a barcode. In CMV-specific effector cells, clones with more than 20 RNA copies contained over 98% of molecules, whereas in naive cells such clones contained under 1% of molecules. When barcode sub-clustering was left out, chimeric consensus sequences inflated TCR diversity, with chimeras reaching as high as 47%. Modeling gave about three recovered TCR RNA copies per cell versus 8 to 10 by digital PCR, implying approximately 30% capture efficiency. Naive libraries contained spiked-in Jurkat TCR RNA (approximately nine copies' worth), which is not part of the donor repertoire.

Libraries of naive CD8 T cells were built from 20,000 to 1,000,000 sorted cells, with 10%, 30% or 50% of the purified RNA used. Naive CD8 T cells, defined as CD8+CD4-CCR7+CD45RA+, were FACS-sorted into RLT Plus buffer on a BD FACSAria II. To test detection sensitivity, Jurkat RNA equal to fewer than 13 TCR copies was added to samples of about 18,000-1,100,000 naive CD8 T cells. CD8 T cells were enriched with RosetteSep CD8+ T Cell Enrichment Cocktail and Ficoll-Paque, followed by ACK red cell lysis. The receptor was derived from a human donor in good health. Some libraries in this study had Jurkat cell RNA spiked in. This sequence uses TRBV11-3 and TRBJ2-7; the D segment may tentatively be TRBD1 or TRBD2, each giving 5 matched bases. The material sequenced was naive CD8+ T cells from blood, with Jurkat cell RNA spiked in. Taken with the paper, the label for cell subset or site translates to: FACS-sorted CD8+CD4-CCR7+CD45RA+ naive T cells. Here the CDR3 is given as CASSPRGAHEQYF. The nucleotide sequence is TGTGCCAGCAGCCCTCGAGGGGCCCACGAGCAGTACTTC.